This TCR beta chain emerged from a study of Tregs in tolerant kidney transplant recipients. Points from the study as a whole: Validation in larger populations is needed because few patients were studied.

Per the germline V gene, CDR1 is LNHNV and CDR2 is YYDKDF (reference sequence). Deletions cut 4 bases from V and 2 bases from J, with 7 bases between. CDR3 length equals 13 residues. As for this clone: Its matching antigen is unknown.

The repertoire was sequenced with immunoSEQ multiplex PCR; TCRdb's copy has only in-frame clones and lacks some. The sample includes roughly 68,000 clones, 84% of them seen just once. The sequence was collected from a human donor in good health. Sample: CD4+ T cells from blood. The chain recombines TRBV15 with TRBJ2-3; D is uncertain. Written as DNA, the CDR3 is TGTGCCACCAGCAAGGACGACACAGATACGCAGTATTTT. It translates to CATSKDDTDTQYF.